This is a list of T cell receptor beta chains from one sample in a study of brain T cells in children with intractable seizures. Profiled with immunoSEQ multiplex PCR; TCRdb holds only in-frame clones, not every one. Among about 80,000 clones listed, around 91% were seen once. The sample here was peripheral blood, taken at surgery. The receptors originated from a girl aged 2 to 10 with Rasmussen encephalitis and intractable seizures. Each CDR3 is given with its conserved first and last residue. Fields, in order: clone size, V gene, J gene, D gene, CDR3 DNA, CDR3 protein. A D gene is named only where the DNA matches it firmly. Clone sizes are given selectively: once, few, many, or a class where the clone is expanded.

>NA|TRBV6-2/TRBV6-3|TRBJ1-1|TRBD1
TGTGCCAGCAGTTACCCAAGGACAGGACGTCGGAACACTGAAGCTTTCTTT
CASSYPRTGRRNTEAFF
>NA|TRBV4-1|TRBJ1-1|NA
TGCGCCAGCAGCCAAGAACAAGCCGGGGCTTTCTTT
CASSQEQAGAFF
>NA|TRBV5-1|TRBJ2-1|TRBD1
TGCGCCAGCAGCTTGGGACAGGGGTTCAATGAGCAGTTCTTC
CASSLGQGFNEQFF
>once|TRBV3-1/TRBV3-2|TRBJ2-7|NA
TGTGCCAGCAGCCAGCCTTCGACCTCTACTTACGAGCAGTACTTC
CASSQPSTSTYEQYF
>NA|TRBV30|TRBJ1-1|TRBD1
TGTGCCTGGAATAGGGACAGTATGAACACTGAAGCTTTCTTT
CAWNRDSMNTEAFF
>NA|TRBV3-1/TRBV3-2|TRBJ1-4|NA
TGTGCCAGCAGTTCAACTAATGAAAAACTGTTTTTT
CASSSTNEKLFF
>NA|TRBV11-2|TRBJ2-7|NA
TGTGCCAGCAGCTTAGTCGGTGGACGGCACGAGCAGTACTTC
CASSLVGGRHEQYF
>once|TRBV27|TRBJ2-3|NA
TGTGCCAGCAGTACACTCGCAGATACGCAGTATTTT
CASSTLADTQYF
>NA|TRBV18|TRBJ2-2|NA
TGTGCCAGCTCACCACCCAATGGCCCTAGCGGGGAGCTGTTTTTT
CASSPPNGPSGELFF
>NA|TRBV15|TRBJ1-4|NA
TGTGCCACCAGCGGATACAAGGGGTTTAATGAAAAACTGTTTTTT
CATSGYKGFNEKLFF
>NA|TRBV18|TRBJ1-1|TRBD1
TGTGCCAGCTCAGAAAACCCAGGGGGGGCGAGCACTGAAGCTTTCTTT
CASSENPGGASTEAFF
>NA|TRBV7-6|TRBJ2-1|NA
TGTGCCAGCAGCTCTCGCGTCGGGTCCTACAATGAGCAGTTCTTC
CASSSRVGSYNEQFF
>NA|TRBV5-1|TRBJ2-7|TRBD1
TGCGCCAGCAGCTCCGGGACAGGAGGCAACGAGCAGTACTTC
CASSSGTGGNEQYF
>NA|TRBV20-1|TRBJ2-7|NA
TGCAGTGCTAGTTATAAGGGGCAGGGAAGGCCCTACGAGCAGTACTTC
CSASYKGQGRPYEQYF
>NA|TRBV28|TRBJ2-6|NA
TGTGCCAGCAGTTTCTGGCATTCTGGGGCCAACGTCCTGACTTTC
CASSFWHSGANVLTF
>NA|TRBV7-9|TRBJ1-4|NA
TGTGCCAGCAGCTTAGAGTCAGGAAAACTGTTTTTT
CASSLESGKLFF
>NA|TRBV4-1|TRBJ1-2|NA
TGCGCCAGCGGTTCCTTCTATGGCTACACCTTC
CASGSFYGYTF
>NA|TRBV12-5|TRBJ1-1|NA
TGTGCTAGTGGTTTGGCCGCTAGGACTGAAGCTTTCTTT
CASGLAARTEAFF
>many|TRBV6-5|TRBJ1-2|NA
TGTGCCAGCAGGGGGGCTAGTGGCTACACCTTC
CASRGASGYTF
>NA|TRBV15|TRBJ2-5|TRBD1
TGTGCCACAACCAGGGGGTACCAAGAGACCCAGTACTTC
CATTRGYQETQYF
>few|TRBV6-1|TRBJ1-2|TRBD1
TGTGCCAGCAGTGATATAGGGACAGATGGCTACACCTTC
CASSDIGTDGYTF
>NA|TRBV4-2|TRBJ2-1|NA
TGTGCCAGCAGCCAAAGCCCAGGGGGGAACTACAATGAGCAGTTCTTC
CASSQSPGGNYNEQFF
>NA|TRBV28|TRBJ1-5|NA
TGTGCCAGCATTAGACAAGAGGGAGGGCTGGATCAGCCCCAGCATTTT
CASIRQEGGLDQPQHF
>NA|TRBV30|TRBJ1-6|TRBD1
TGTGCCTGGAGTGGCGCCCAGGGGGCCCATTCACCCCTCCACTTT
CAWSGAQGAHSPLHF
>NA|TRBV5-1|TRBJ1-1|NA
TGCGCCAGCAGCCCCCGGGCAAGCCTGGGTCTGAACACTGAAGCTTTCTTT
CASSPRASLGLNTEAFF
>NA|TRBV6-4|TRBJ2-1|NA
TGTGCCAACGGAAGGGGGGCCCCAGACTCCTACAATGAGCAGTTCTTC
CANGRGAPDSYNEQFF
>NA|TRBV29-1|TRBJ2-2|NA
TGCAGCGTTCGAAGCGTCGGGGAGCTGTTTTTT
CSVRSVGELFF
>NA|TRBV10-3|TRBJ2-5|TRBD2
TGTGCCATCAGGGGAGGGGAGACCCAGTACTTC
CAIRGGETQYF
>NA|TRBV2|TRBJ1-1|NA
TGTGCCAGCATAGGTGTGAACACTGAAGCTTTCTTT
CASIGVNTEAFF
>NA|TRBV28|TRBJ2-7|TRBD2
TGTGCCAGCAGTTCAACCCGGACTAGCGGGGGGTTGCGCTACGAGCAGTACTTC
CASSSTRTSGGLRYEQYF
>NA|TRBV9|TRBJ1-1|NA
TGTGCCAGCAGCGTAGGATACCCTGAAGGTAAAGCTTTCTTT
CASSVGYPEGKAFF
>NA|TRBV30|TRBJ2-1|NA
TGTGCCTGGAGTGTCGGAGGGCGGAATGAGCAGTTCTTC
CAWSVGGRNEQFF
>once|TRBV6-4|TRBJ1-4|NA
TGTGCCAGCAGTGTAATAGCAGGGGAAAAACTGTTTTTT
CASSVIAGEKLFF
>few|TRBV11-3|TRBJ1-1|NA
TGTGCCAGCAGCCTAGGGGGGAACACTGAAGCTTTCTTT
CASSLGGNTEAFF
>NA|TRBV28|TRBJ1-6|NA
TGTGCCAGCAGTTTACGGCCTTCACCCCTCCACTTT
CASSLRPSPLHF
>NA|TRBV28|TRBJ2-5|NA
TGTGCCAGCAGTTCGACCGGGGACTACCAAGAGACCCAGTACTTC
CASSSTGDYQETQYF
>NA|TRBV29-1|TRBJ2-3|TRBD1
TGCAGCGTCCGACTCACAGGGGCAGATACGCAGTATTTT
CSVRLTGADTQYF
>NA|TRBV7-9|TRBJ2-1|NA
TGTGCCAGCAGCCCCGCCGGTAATAGCGTGTACAATGAGCAGTTCTTC
CASSPAGNSVYNEQFF
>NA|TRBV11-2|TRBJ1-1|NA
TGTGCCAGCAGCTTGGGGGCGGACACTGAAGCTTTCTTT
CASSLGADTEAFF
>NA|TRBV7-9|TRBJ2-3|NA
TGTGCCAGCAGCTCCCGGGACTGGGGCACAGATACGCAGTATTTT
CASSSRDWGTDTQYF
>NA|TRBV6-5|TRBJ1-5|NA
TGTGCCAGCACCTTGGGACCGCCTGGCAATCAGCCCCAGCATTTT
CASTLGPPGNQPQHF
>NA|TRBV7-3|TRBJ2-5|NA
TGTGCCAGCAGCCCAAGGAGACAGCCCCAAGAGACCCAGTACTTC
CASSPRRQPQETQYF
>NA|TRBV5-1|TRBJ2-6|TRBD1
TGCGCCAGCAGCCGCGGACAGGGGGCGGGCTCTGGGGCCAACGTCCTGACTTTC
CASSRGQGAGSGANVLTF
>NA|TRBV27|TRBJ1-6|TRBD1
TGTGCCAGCAGTCCTCACCGACAGGGTAACAATTCACCCCTCCACTTT
CASSPHRQGNNSPLHF
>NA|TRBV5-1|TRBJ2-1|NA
TGCGCCAGCAGCTTGGGGGGGAGCTCCTACAATGAGCAGTTCTTC
CASSLGGSSYNEQFF
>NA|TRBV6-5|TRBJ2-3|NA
TGTGCCAGCAGGAAACTAGGCACAGATACGCAGTATTTT
CASRKLGTDTQYF